This entry concerns a single T cell receptor beta chain. The target antigen is unknown. The sample is drawn from a study of T cells in Graves' hyperthyroidism and ophthalmopathy. Study results and limitations: Onset of ophthalmopathy came a median around 6.5 months after the model predicted it. Stable hyperthyroidism was separated from ophthalmopathy by a model based on 13 V-J features.

The CDR3 runs 14 residues. V was clipped by 4 bases and J by 6 bases, with 16 bases between them. CDR1 SQVTM and CDR2 ANQGSEA come from the germline V gene. Researchers amplified the TCR beta CDR3 regions from RNA transcripts. Initially, a first-round RT-PCR of the TCR CDR3 employed the HTBI primer set. TCRdb itself ran the multiplex PCR reads through MiXCR, one entry per CDR3 protein. The repertoire holds some 740,000 distinct CDR3 sequences, with 14% as singletons. The sequence was collected from a woman aged 18-35 years with Graves' hyperthyroidism. This chain uses TRBV29-1 with TRBJ2-4; D is undetermined. Material: blood. The CDR3 protein is CSVVKASNPNIQYF. The CDR3 DNA reads TGCAGCGTTGTGAAGGCTTCGAACCCAAACATTCAGTACTTC.